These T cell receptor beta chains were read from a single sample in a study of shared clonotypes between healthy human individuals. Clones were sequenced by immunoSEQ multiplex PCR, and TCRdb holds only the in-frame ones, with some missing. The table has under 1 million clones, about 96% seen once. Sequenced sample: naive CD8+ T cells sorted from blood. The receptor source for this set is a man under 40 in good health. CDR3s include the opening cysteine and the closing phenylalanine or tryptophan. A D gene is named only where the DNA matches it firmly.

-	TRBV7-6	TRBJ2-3	CASSRSRAASTDTQYF
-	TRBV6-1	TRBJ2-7	CASSEGPYEQYF
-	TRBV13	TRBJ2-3	CASSSPGTLGDTQYF
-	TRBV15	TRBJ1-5	CATSRNPGANQPQHF
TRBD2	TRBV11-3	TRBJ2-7	CASSQLAREQYF
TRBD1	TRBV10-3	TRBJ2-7	CAISDPGTGGEQYF
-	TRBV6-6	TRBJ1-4	CASSYTLQGNEKLFF
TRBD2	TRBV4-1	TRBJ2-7	CASSQDEGTGGYEQYF
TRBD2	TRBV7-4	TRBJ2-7	CASSLDDQRERSYEQYF
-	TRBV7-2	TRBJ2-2	CASSLAPGFAGELFF
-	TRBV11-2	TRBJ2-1	CASSPAISSNAGEQFF
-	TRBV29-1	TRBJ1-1	CSVEDSENTEAFF
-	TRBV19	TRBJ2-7	CASSQTSSYEQYF